This T cell receptor beta chain was identified in a study of graft-versus-host responses after intestinal transplantation. About the study: Anti-thymocyte globulin induction was given to all recipients, followed by tacrolimus and steroids for two to four years. Study findings and constraints: The highest levels of circulating GvH clones went along with early declines in HvG clones after transplant. Recipient marrow harbored GvH clones, some of which surfaced first in ileum or blood.

The V and J ends lost 4 bases and 2 bases, in that order; junction bases with no gene match: 7. CDR1 and CDR2 from the germline V gene are SNHLY and FYNNEI. The CDR3 runs to 15 residues. The method was immunoSEQ multiplex PCR; TCRdb's version includes in-frame clones alone and lacks a portion of them. The table shows over 55,000 clones, with under 90% occurring only once. As concerns this clone: Its antigen is undetermined.

The chain joins TRBV2 to TRBJ2-5; 7 nucleotides line up with TRBD1. This TCR derives from a human donor who was the organ donor for an intestinal transplant. Source: unstimulated CD4+ T cells sorted from spleen or lymph node cells, taken before transplant. The CDR3 loop is CASSAETGTQETQYF. CDR3 coding DNA: TGTGCCAGCAGTGCTGAGACAGGGACACAAGAGACCCAGTACTTC.